The rows below give T cell receptor beta chains drawn from one sample of a study of OX40 agonist ivuxolimab in advanced cancers. Profiling relied on immunoSEQ multiplex PCR, and the TCRdb table lists in-frame clones only, not all of them. Of about 79,000 clones in the sample, about nine tenths were seen once. The sample consisted of CD4+ or CD8+ T cells sorted from blood, taken in a trial of the OX40 agonist ivuxolimab. The receptors derive from an adult with an advanced solid tumor such as melanoma, head and neck, liver or kidney cancer. Each CDR3 is given with its conserved first and last residue. The order of the fields is V gene, J gene, clone size, D gene, CDR3 DNA, CDR3 protein. D genes are given only for firm matches. Some rows have no size entry. The others give once, few or many, or a class for an expanded clone.

v_gene: TRBV30; j_gene: TRBJ2-5; abundance: .; d_gene: .; CDR3nt: TGTGCCTGGAGTGTCGCCCGGGCCGAGACCCAGTACTTC; CDR3aa: CAWSVARAETQYF
v_gene: TRBV7-2; j_gene: TRBJ2-1; abundance: .; d_gene: .; CDR3nt: TGTGCCAGCAGCTTAGAACAGTACAATGAGCAGTTCTTC; CDR3aa: CASSLEQYNEQFF
v_gene: TRBV28; j_gene: TRBJ1-1; abundance: few; d_gene: .; CDR3nt: TGTGCGATTACGGGGACACTTGAAGCTTTCTTT; CDR3aa: CAITGTLEAFF
v_gene: TRBV11-2; j_gene: TRBJ2-7; abundance: once; d_gene: .; CDR3nt: TGTGCCAGCAGCTTAGTCTTCGACCACAGGGTCGAGCAGTACTTC; CDR3aa: CASSLVFDHRVEQYF
v_gene: TRBV5-1; j_gene: TRBJ2-5; abundance: .; d_gene: .; CDR3nt: TGCGCCAGCAGCTTGGGGGGTACCGAAGAGACCCAGTACTTC; CDR3aa: CASSLGGTEETQYF
v_gene: TRBV5-1; j_gene: TRBJ2-2; abundance: .; d_gene: TRBD2; CDR3nt: TGCGCCAGCAGAGGTAAAGGACTAGCGGGGTCCGGGGAGCTGTTTTTT; CDR3aa: CASRGKGLAGSGELFF
v_gene: TRBV28; j_gene: TRBJ1-3; abundance: .; d_gene: .; CDR3nt: TGTGCCAGCAGTTTAGGCGGCTCTGGAAACACCATATATTTT; CDR3aa: CASSLGGSGNTIYF
v_gene: TRBV10-3; j_gene: TRBJ2-2; abundance: .; d_gene: TRBD2; CDR3nt: TGTGCCGCAGAGCGGGGGGACACCGGGGAGCTGTTTTTT; CDR3aa: CAAERGDTGELFF
v_gene: TRBV4-1; j_gene: TRBJ2-7; abundance: .; d_gene: TRBD1; CDR3nt: TGCGCCAGCAGCCCGCTACGAAACGACGGGGACAGGGCCTACGAGCAGTACTTC; CDR3aa: CASSPLRNDGDRAYEQYF
v_gene: TRBV5-1; j_gene: TRBJ1-1; abundance: once; d_gene: .; CDR3nt: TGCGCCAGCAGCTTGGCCGGGGACCACAACAGGAACACTGAAGCTTTCTTT; CDR3aa: CASSLAGDHNRNTEAFF
v_gene: TRBV5-1; j_gene: TRBJ2-7; abundance: .; d_gene: .; CDR3nt: TGCGCCAGCAGCCCCAACGGGGCCCCACCCCACGAGCAGTACTTC; CDR3aa: CASSPNGAPPHEQYF
v_gene: TRBV5-8; j_gene: TRBJ2-3; abundance: .; d_gene: .; CDR3nt: TGTGCCAGCAGCCGGAACAGCCTCACAGATACGCAGTATTTT; CDR3aa: CASSRNSLTDTQYF
v_gene: TRBV11-3; j_gene: TRBJ1-1; abundance: .; d_gene: TRBD1; CDR3nt: TGTGCCAGCAGCTCTCGGACAGGGAGAACTGAAGCTTTCTTT; CDR3aa: CASSSRTGRTEAFF
v_gene: TRBV6-5; j_gene: TRBJ2-3; abundance: .; d_gene: .; CDR3nt: TGTGCCAGCTCAAGGGCAGATACGCAGTATTTT; CDR3aa: CASSRADTQYF
v_gene: TRBV5-4; j_gene: TRBJ1-2; abundance: .; d_gene: TRBD1; CDR3nt: TGTGCTAGCAGCGGAACCAGGGGGCGCGGCTATGGCTACACCTTC; CDR3aa: CASSGTRGRGYGYTF
v_gene: TRBV7-9; j_gene: TRBJ1-5; abundance: .; d_gene: .; CDR3nt: TGTGCCAGCAGCCCCGGTTGGGGGGGAGATCAGCCCCAGCATTTT; CDR3aa: CASSPGWGGDQPQHF
v_gene: TRBV6-1; j_gene: TRBJ2-7; abundance: .; d_gene: TRBD2; CDR3nt: TGTGCCAGCAGTGAAGGGCTAGCGGGGGCCTACGAGCAGTACTTC; CDR3aa: CASSEGLAGAYEQYF
v_gene: TRBV10-3; j_gene: TRBJ1-5; abundance: .; d_gene: .; CDR3nt: TGTGCCATCAGGGTCCGGGTTTGCCAGCCCCAGCATTTT; CDR3aa: CAIRVRVCQPQHF
v_gene: TRBV7-2; j_gene: TRBJ1-2; abundance: .; d_gene: TRBD1; CDR3nt: TGTGCCAGCAGATGGGACAGCTACTATGGCTACACCTTC; CDR3aa: CASRWDSYYGYTF
v_gene: TRBV5-4; j_gene: TRBJ2-5; abundance: .; d_gene: .; CDR3nt: TGTGCCAGCAGCTTGTTGGAGACCCAGTACTTC; CDR3aa: CASSLLETQYF
v_gene: TRBV6-1; j_gene: TRBJ1-5; abundance: .; d_gene: TRBD1; CDR3nt: TGTGCCAGCAGTGAAGCGGGAGGGGACAGGGGCCAGCCCCAGCATTTT; CDR3aa: CASSEAGGDRGQPQHF
v_gene: TRBV25-1; j_gene: TRBJ2-7; abundance: .; d_gene: TRBD1; CDR3nt: TGTGCCAGCAGCCGTCCTGGACAGGGGGCCTACGAGCAGTACTTC; CDR3aa: CASSRPGQGAYEQYF
v_gene: TRBV6-6; j_gene: TRBJ2-7; abundance: .; d_gene: .; CDR3nt: TGTGCCAGCAGTCCCCAATCAGGGGTAAACTACGAGCAGTACTTC; CDR3aa: CASSPQSGVNYEQYF
v_gene: TRBV28; j_gene: TRBJ2-1; abundance: .; d_gene: TRBD2; CDR3nt: TGTGCCAGCAGTTCTCCCGGACTAGTTAATGAGCAGTTCTTC; CDR3aa: CASSSPGLVNEQFF
v_gene: TRBV14; j_gene: TRBJ2-3; abundance: .; d_gene: .; CDR3nt: TGTGCCAGCAGCCAAGAAGACGGCACAGATACGCAGTATTTT; CDR3aa: CASSQEDGTDTQYF
v_gene: TRBV9; j_gene: TRBJ1-3; abundance: .; d_gene: .; CDR3nt: TGTGCCAGCAGCGTAGTGGACCGGAGCTCTGGAAACACCATATATTTT; CDR3aa: CASSVVDRSSGNTIYF
v_gene: TRBV21-1; j_gene: TRBJ2-1; abundance: .; d_gene: .; CDR3nt: TGTGCCAGCAGCAAAGCACAAGCTAATGAGCAGTTCTTC; CDR3aa: CASSKAQANEQFF
v_gene: TRBV5-1; j_gene: TRBJ2-5; abundance: .; d_gene: .; CDR3nt: TGCGCCAGCAGCTTACTAGGGATCCGGCAAGAGACCCAGTACTTC; CDR3aa: CASSLLGIRQETQYF
v_gene: TRBV19; j_gene: TRBJ1-4; abundance: .; d_gene: TRBD1; CDR3nt: TGTGCCAGTAGTACATACAGGGGAACTAATGAAAAACTGTTTTTT; CDR3aa: CASSTYRGTNEKLFF
v_gene: TRBV7-2; j_gene: TRBJ1-2; abundance: .; d_gene: .; CDR3nt: TGTGCCAGCAGCTCGCGAGGGGGTGGAGGGGTGTACACCTTC; CDR3aa: CASSSRGGGGVYTF
v_gene: TRBV2; j_gene: TRBJ2-7; abundance: medium-sized; d_gene: .; CDR3nt: TGTGCCAGCAGTAAGACAGGAGGAGAGCAGTACTTC; CDR3aa: CASSKTGGEQYF
v_gene: TRBV27; j_gene: TRBJ2-3; abundance: once; d_gene: .; CDR3nt: TGTGCCAGCAGTTCATTGACAGAGACTAGCACAGATACGCAGTATTTT; CDR3aa: CASSSLTETSTDTQYF
v_gene: TRBV6-1; j_gene: TRBJ2-7; abundance: .; d_gene: .; CDR3nt: TGTGCCAGCAGTGATTGGTCAGCTACCTACGAGCAGTACTTC; CDR3aa: CASSDWSATYEQYF
v_gene: TRBV27; j_gene: TRBJ2-5; abundance: .; d_gene: .; CDR3nt: TGTGCCAGCAGTCCTTCCTCCTCCCTAGTGGAGACCCAGTACTTC; CDR3aa: CASSPSSSLVETQYF
v_gene: TRBV18; j_gene: TRBJ2-1; abundance: .; d_gene: .; CDR3nt: TGTGCCAGCTCACCTAGTGCCTATCATGAGCAGTTCTTC; CDR3aa: CASSPSAYHEQFF
v_gene: TRBV10-1; j_gene: TRBJ2-3; abundance: .; d_gene: .; CDR3nt: TGCGCCAACCCCGGACGCCTTAGCACAGATACGCAGTATTTT; CDR3aa: CANPGRLSTDTQYF
v_gene: TRBV5-1; j_gene: TRBJ1-1; abundance: .; d_gene: .; CDR3nt: TGCGCCAGCAGACCTTCTGGAGGTGGCACTGAAGCTTTCTTT; CDR3aa: CASRPSGGGTEAFF
v_gene: TRBV5-1; j_gene: TRBJ2-5; abundance: .; d_gene: .; CDR3nt: TGCGCCAGCAGCTGGACGGGATCTAGGGAGACCCAGTACTTC; CDR3aa: CASSWTGSRETQYF
v_gene: TRBV7-9; j_gene: TRBJ2-5; abundance: .; d_gene: .; CDR3nt: TGTGCCAGCAGCTTACAAGAGACCCAGTACTTC; CDR3aa: CASSLQETQYF